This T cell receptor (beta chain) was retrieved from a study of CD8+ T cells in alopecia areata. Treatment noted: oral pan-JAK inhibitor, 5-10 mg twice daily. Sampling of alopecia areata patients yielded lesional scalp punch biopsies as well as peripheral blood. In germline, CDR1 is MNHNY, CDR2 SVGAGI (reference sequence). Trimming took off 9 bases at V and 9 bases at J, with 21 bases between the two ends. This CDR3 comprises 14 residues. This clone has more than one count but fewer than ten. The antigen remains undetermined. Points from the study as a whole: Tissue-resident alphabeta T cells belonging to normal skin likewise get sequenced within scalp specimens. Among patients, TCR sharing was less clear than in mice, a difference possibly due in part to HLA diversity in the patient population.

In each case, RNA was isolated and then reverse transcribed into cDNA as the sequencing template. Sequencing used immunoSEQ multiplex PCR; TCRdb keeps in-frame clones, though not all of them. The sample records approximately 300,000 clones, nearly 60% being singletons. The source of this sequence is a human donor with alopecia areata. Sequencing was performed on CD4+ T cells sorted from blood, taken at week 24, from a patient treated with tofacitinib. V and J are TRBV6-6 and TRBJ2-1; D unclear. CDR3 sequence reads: CASRHTAHLGEQFF. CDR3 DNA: TGTGCCAGTCGACACACGGCCCACCTGGGTGAGCAGTTCTTC.